This is a list of T cell receptor beta chains from one sample in a study of blood T cell repertoires in COVID-19. The data were produced by immunoSEQ multiplex PCR, yet TCRdb's version contains in-frame clones alone and is incomplete. The data hold under 300,000 clones, with more than 80% observed a single time. The specimen sequenced was peripheral blood. Source of these receptors: a man younger than 45 who had recovered from COVID-19. Each CDR3 is given with its conserved first and last residue. The D gene is left open where the match is weak. Where a row states a size, it is once, few, many or the class of an expanded clone; other rows omit it.

clone_size d_call j_call v_call cdr3_aa cdr3_nt
. TRBD1 TRBJ1-1 TRBV4-2 CASSQGTGSNTEAFF TGTGCCAGCAGCCAAGGGACAGGGTCGAACACTGAAGCTTTCTTT
. . TRBJ1-6 TRBV30 CAWLPAGKLGSPLHF TGTGCCTGGCTTCCGGCAGGGAAGTTGGGCTCACCCCTCCACTTT
. TRBD1 TRBJ1-2 TRBV18 CASSSGTGSANYGYTF TGTGCCAGCTCATCCGGGACAGGGTCGGCTAACTATGGCTACACCTTC
. TRBD2 TRBJ2-7 TRBV10-3 CATVPGLAGGSYEQYF TGTGCCACCGTCCCGGGACTAGCGGGGGGCTCCTACGAGCAGTACTTC
. . TRBJ1-3 TRBV27 CASTSLKLLQRALRGNTIYF TGTGCCAGCACATCCCTAAAGTTGTTACAGAGAGCTTTGCGAGGAAACACCATATATTTT
once . TRBJ1-6 TRBV5-8 CASGVGTYNSPLHF TGTGCCAGCGGAGTGGGTACCTATAATTCACCCCTCCACTTT
. . TRBJ1-1 TRBV11-2 CASGMELTQGSEAFF TGTGCCAGCGGGATGGAACTGACACAGGGCTCTGAAGCTTTCTTT
. TRBD2 TRBJ2-3 TRBV4-3 CASSQGEGDTQYF TGCGCCAGCAGCCAAGGGGAGGGGGATACGCAGTATTTT
once . TRBJ2-7 TRBV27 CASKKDSTYEQYF TGTGCCAGCAAAAAAGACAGCACCTACGAGCAGTACTTC
. . TRBJ2-7 TRBV3-1/TRBV3-2 CASSLSDQGFGQYF TGTGCCAGCAGCCTATCGGACCAGGGATTTGGGCAGTACTTC
. . TRBJ2-5 TRBV27 CASTSTTRQETQYF TGTGCCAGCACCTCGACGACTAGGCAAGAGACCCAGTACTTC
. TRBD1 TRBJ2-1 TRBV24-1 CATSDSVGWTGFNEQFF TGTGCCACCAGTGATTCGGTAGGTTGGACAGGGTTCAATGAGCAGTTCTTC
. TRBD2 TRBJ2-4 TRBV3-1/TRBV3-2 CASSQGGLAGTKNIQYF TGTGCCAGCAGCCAAGGGGGACTAGCGGGGACAAAAAACATTCAGTACTTC
. . TRBJ1-5 TRBV5-1 CASSTGGVSNQPQHF TGCGCCAGCAGCACTGGGGGGGTAAGCAATCAGCCCCAGCATTTT